This T cell receptor (beta chain) was sequenced in a study of regulatory T cells in long-lasting Graves disease. Study context: Newly diagnosed Graves' patients had taken antithyroid drugs under 3 months. Whole-study findings and limits: Favoring TRBV28, TRBJ1-2 and TRBJ2-5 was a feature seen in persistent disease.

This clonotype was picked up many times. Its antigen is unidentified. In building TCR beta libraries, iRepertoire HTBI primers were used together with Arm-PCR of CDR3 regions. TCRdb reprocessed the multiplex PCR reads via MiXCR and lists one record per CDR3 protein. The sample has hundreds of thousands of distinct CDR3 sequences, 13% seen once. Time point defined: newly diagnosed GD, antithyroid drugs for less than 3 months. With RNA extracted from PBMCs as input, the TCR library was made. V was trimmed by 3 bases and J by 2 bases, leaving 7 bases between them. CDR3 length equals 14 residues. The same sample was also used in a study of T cells in Graves' hyperthyroidism and ophthalmopathy. That work contributes: HTBI primers were the set used in a first-round RT-PCR of the TCR CDR3.

The V call is TRBV12-3 or TRBV12-4, the J call TRBJ2-2; D might be TRBD2 (6 bases). This sequence originates from a man younger than 40 with Graves disease. This specimen consisted of peripheral blood mononuclear cells (PBMCs), obtained at new diagnosis, from a patient treated with antithyroid drugs. The CDR3 protein is CASSLEGNTGELFF. CDR3 in DNA: TGTGCCAGCAGTTTGGAGGGAAACACCGGGGAGCTGTTTTTT.